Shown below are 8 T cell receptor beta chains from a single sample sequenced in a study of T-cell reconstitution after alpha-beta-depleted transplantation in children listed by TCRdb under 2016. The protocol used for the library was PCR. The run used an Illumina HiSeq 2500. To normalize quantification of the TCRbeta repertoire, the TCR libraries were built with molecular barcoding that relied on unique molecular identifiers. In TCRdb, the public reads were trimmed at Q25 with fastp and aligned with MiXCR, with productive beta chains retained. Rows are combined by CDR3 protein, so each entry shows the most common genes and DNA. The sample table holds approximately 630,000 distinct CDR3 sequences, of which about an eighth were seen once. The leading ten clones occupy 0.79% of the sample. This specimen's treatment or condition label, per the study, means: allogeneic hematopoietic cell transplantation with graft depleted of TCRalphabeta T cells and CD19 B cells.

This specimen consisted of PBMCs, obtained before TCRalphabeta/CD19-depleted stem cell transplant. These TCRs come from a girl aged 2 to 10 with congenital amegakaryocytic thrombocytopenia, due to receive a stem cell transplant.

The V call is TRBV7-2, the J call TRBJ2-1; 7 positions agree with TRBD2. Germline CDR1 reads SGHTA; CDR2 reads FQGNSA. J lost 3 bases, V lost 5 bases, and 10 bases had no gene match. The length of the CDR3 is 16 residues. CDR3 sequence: CASSQISSGFYNEQFF. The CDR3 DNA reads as TGTGCCAGCAGCCAGATCTCTAGCGGCTTCTACAATGAGCAGTTCTTC. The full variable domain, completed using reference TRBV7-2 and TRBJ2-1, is GAGVSQSPSNKVTEKGKDVELRCDPISGHTALYWYRQSLGQGLEFLIYFQGNSAPDKSGLPSDRFSAERTGGSVSTLTIQRTQQEDSAVYLCASSQISSGFYNEQFFGPGTRLTVL.

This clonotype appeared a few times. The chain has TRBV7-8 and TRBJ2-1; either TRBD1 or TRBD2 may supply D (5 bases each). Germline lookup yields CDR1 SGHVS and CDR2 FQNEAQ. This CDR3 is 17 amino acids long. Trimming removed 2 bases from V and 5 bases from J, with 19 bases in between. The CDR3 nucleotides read TGTGCCAGCAGCTTACCCAGGGACGGCGGCGTCGACAATGAGCAGTTCTTC. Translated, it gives CASSLPRDGGVDNEQFF.

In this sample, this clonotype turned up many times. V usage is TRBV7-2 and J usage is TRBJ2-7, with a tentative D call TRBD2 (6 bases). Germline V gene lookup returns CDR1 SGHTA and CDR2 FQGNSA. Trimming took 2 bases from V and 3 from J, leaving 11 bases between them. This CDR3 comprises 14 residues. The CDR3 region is CASSLRDLGYEQYF. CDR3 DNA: TGTGCCAGCAGCTTAAGGGACTTGGGCTACGAGCAGTACTTC. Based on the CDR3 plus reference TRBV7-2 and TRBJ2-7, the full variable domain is GAGVSQSPSNKVTEKGKDVELRCDPISGHTALYWYRQSLGQGLEFLIYFQGNSAPDKSGLPSDRFSAERTGGSVSTLTIQRTQQEDSAVYLCASSLRDLGYEQYFGPGTRLTVT.

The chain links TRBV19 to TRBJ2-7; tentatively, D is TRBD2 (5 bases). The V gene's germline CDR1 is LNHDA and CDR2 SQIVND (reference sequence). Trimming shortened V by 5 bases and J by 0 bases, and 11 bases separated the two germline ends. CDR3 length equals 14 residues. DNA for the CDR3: TGTGCCAGTAGTCCTCGGGGAGCCTCCTACGAGCAGTACTTC. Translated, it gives CASSPRGASYEQYF. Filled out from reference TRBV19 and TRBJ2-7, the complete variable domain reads DGGITQSPKYLFRKEGQNVTLSCEQNLNHDAMYWYRQDPGQGLRLIYYSQIVNDFQKGDIAEGYSVSREKKESFPLTVTSAQKNPTAFYLCASSPRGASYEQYFGPGTRLTVT.

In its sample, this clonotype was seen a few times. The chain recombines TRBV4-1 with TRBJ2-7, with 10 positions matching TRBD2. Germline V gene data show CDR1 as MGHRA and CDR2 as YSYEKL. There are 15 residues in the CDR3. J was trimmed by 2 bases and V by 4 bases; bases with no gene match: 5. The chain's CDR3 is CASSLGTSEAYEQYF. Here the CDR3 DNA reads TGCGCCAGCAGCCTCGGGACTAGCGAAGCCTACGAGCAGTACTTC.

The CDR3 here is CASSLGSHLQETQYF. CDR3 bases: TGTGCCAGCAGCTTGGGGTCGCACCTCCAAGAGACCCAGTACTTC. The gene calls are TRBV5-6 and TRBJ2-5; D is undetermined. Germline loops: CDR1 SGHDT, CDR2 YYEEEE. The CDR3 contains 15 residues. The germline V and J ends were trimmed by 0 bases and 1 base, with 10 bases remaining between them.

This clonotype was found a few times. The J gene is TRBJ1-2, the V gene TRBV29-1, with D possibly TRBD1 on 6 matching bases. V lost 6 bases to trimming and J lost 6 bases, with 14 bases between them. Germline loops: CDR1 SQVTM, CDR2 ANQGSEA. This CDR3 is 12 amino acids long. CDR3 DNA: TGCAGCGTGGGGGCCAGGGAAAATGGCTACACCTTC. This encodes CSVGARENGYTF.

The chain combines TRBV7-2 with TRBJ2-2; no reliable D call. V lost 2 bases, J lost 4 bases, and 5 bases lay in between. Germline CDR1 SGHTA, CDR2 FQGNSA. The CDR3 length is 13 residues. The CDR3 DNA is TGTGCCAGCAGCTTAATACCCACCGGGGAGCTGTTTTTT. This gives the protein CASSLIPTGELFF.